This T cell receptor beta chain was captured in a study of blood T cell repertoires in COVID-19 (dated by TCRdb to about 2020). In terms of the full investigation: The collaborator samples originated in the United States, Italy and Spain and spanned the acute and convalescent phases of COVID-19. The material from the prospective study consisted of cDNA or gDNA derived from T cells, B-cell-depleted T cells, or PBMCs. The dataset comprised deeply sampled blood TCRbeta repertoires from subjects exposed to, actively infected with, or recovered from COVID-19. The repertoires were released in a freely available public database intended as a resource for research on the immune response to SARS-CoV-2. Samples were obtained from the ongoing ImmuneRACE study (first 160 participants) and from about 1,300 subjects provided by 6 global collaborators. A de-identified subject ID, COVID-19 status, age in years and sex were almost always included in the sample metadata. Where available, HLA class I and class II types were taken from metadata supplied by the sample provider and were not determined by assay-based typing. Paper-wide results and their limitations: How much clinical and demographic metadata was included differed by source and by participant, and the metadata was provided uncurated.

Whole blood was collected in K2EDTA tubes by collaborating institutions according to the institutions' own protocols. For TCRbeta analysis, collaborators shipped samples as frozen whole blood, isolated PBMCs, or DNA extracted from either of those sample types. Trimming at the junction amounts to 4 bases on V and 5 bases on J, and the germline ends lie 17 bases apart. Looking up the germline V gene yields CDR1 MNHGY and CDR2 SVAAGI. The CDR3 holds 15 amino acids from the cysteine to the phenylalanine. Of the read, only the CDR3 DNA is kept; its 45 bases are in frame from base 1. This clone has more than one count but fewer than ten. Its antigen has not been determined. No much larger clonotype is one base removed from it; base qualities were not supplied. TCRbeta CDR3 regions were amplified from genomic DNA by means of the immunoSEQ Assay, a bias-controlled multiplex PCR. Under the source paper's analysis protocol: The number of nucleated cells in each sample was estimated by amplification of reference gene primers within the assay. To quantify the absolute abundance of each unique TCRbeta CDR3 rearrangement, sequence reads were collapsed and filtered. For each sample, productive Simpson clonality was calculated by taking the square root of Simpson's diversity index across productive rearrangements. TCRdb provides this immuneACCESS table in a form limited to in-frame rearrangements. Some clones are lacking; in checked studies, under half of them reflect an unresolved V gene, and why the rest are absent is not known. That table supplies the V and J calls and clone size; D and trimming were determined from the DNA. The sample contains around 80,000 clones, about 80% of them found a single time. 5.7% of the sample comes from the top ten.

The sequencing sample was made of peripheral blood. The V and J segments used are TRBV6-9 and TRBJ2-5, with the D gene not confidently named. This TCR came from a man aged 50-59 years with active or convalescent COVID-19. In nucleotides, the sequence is TGTGCCAGCAGTTTTCTGTGGTCCACCCAGGAGACCCAGTACTTC. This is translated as CASSFLWSTQETQYF.